Detailed here is one T cell receptor (beta chain). The antigen remains undetermined. From germline, CDR1 is LGHNA and CDR2 YSLEER. Trimming cost V 4 bases and J 8 bases, with 17 bases left between them. This CDR3 is built from 14 residues. This sample is drawn from a study of T cell repertoires in cytomegalovirus infection. Study background: Both CMV infection and a matching HLA type were indicated by public TCR beta signatures.

TCRdb independently ran MiXCR on the reads; one entry per CDR3 protein. Among about 60,000 distinct CDR3 sequences listed, 25% to 40% were seen once. Study outcomes and limitations: Based on cumulative public TCR beta family frequency, carriers of CMV plus the relevant HLA were identified. HLA-C-restricted TCR beta clonotypes specific for CMV led the ex vivo response.

The chain carries TRBV4-3 and TRBJ1-2; possible D gene TRBD1, 5 bases. The clonotype originates from a human donor in good health (CMV status not recorded). Some clones in this sample may be carry-over from other donors' samples. Input material: PBMCs, sequenced either directly or after in vitro stimulation (not recorded which). CDR3: CASSPRGGGRGYTF. CDR3 in DNA: TGCGCCAGCAGCCCCCGCGGGGGGGGGAGAGGCTACACCTTC.